The present T cell receptor (beta chain) was sequenced within a study of blood T cell repertoires in COVID-19. The overall study: The study drew acute and convalescent COVID-19 samples from the United States, Italy and Spain. Sources were T cells, B-cell-depleted T cells, or PBMCs; the material itself was cDNA or gDNA.

CDR3 length: 13 residues. The germline gives CDR1 MNHEY, CDR2 SMNVEV (reference sequence). Trimming took 2 bases from V and 11 from J, leaving 13 bases between them. Original analysis: It was from reference gene primer amplification that nucleated cell counts were estimated. Generated by immunoSEQ multiplex PCR, the TCRdb table keeps only in-frame clones and is missing some. That table is the source of V, J and clone size, and D and trimming were worked out from the DNA. The table records hundreds of thousands of clones, around four fifths of them present only once. The sample taken for sequencing was peripheral blood. This TCR was sampled from a woman aged 45 to 65 with active or convalescent COVID-19. The V call is TRBV27, the J call TRBJ2-1, with D perhaps TRBD1 (5 bases). CDR3 bases: TGTGCCAGCAGTTTAGGGGCCCTTGGTAAGCAGTTCTTC. Its translation: CASSLGALGKQFF.